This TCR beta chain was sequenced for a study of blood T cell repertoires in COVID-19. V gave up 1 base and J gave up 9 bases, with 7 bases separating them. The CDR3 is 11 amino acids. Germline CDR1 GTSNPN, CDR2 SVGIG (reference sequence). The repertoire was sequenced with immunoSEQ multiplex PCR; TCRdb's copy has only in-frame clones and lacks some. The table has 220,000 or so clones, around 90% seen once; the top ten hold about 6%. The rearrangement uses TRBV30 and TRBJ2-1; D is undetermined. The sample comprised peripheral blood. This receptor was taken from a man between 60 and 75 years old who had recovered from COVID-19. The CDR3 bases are TGTGCCTGGAGTGGGCGAGGTGAGCAGTTCTTC. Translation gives CAWSGRGEQFF. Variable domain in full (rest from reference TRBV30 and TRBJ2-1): SQTIHQWPATLVQPVGSPLSLECTVEGTSNPNLYWYRQAAGRGLQLLFYSVGIGQISSEVPQNLSASRPQDRQFILSSKKLLLSDSGFYLCAWSGRGEQFFGPGTRLTVL.